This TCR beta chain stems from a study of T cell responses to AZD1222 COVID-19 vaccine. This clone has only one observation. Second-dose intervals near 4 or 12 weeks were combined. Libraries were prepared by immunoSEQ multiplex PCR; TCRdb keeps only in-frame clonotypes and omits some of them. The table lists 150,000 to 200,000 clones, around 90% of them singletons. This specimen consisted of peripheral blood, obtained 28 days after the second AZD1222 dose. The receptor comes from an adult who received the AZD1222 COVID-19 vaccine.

CDR3 DNA sequence: TGTGCCAGCAGTTACTCCCTTGCACAGGCTACCTATGGCTACACCTTC. It codes for CASSYSLAQATYGYTF. This chain connects TRBV6-5 to TRBJ1-2, with D possibly matching TRBD1 (5 bases). The CDR3 runs 16 residues. Germline assignment: CDR1 MNHEY and CDR2 SVGAGI. V lost 0 bases and J 4 bases, leaving 15 bases between the germline ends.